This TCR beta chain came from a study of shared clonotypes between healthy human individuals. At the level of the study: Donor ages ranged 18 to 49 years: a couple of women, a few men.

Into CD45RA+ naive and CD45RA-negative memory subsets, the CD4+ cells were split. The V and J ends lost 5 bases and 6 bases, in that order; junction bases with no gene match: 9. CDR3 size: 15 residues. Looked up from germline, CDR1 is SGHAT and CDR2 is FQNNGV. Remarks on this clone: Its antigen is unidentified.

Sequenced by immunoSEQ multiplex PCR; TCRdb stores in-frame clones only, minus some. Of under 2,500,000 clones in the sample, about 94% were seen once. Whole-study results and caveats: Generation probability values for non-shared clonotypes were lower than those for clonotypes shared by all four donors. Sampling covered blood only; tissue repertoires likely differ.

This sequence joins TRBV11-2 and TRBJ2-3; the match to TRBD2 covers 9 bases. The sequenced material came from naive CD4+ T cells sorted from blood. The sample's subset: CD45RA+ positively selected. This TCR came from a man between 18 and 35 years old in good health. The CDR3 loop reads CASSPVGSGGDTQYF. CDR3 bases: TGTGCCAGCAGCCCGGTGGGTAGCGGGGGCGATACGCAGTATTTT.